This T cell receptor beta chain was sequenced during a study of blood T cell repertoires in COVID-19. The Seattle patients, enrolled during active infection, were followed longitudinally. Trimming removed 3 bases from V and 5 bases from J; junction bases left unmatched: 4. CDR3 length equals 14 residues. The V gene's germline CDR1 is DFQATT and CDR2 SNEGSKA (reference sequence). The table came from immunoSEQ multiplex PCR; TCRdb's copy has only in-frame clones and leaves some out. The sample has roughly 290,000 clones; around 82% are singletons. The chain links TRBV20-1 to TRBJ2-3, with 11 positions matching TRBD2. This receptor was obtained from a human donor with COVID-19, enrolled during active disease. The donor label of this sample is uncertain. The sample taken for sequencing was peripheral blood. The CDR3 loop reads CSASELAGVDTQYF. In DNA, the CDR3 is TGCAGTGCTAGTGAACTAGCGGGAGTAGATACGCAGTATTTT.